These 22 T cell receptor beta chains were sequenced from one sample in a study of blood T cell repertoires in COVID-19. Assay used: immunoSEQ multiplex PCR; TCRdb lists only in-frame clones, some missing. The data hold just over 300,000 clones, with around nine tenths observed a single time. The material sequenced was peripheral blood. These receptors were obtained from a woman younger than 45 with COVID-19, enrolled during active disease.

The gene calls are TRBV5-5 and TRBJ1-1; D might be TRBD1 (5 bases). Germline V CDR1 and CDR2: SGHKS, YYEKEE (reference sequence). With 3 bases removed from V and 8 bases from J, the gap between germline ends came to 17 bases. CDR3 length: 14 amino acids. The CDR3 sequence: CASSSAKGNVEAFF. The DNA of the CDR3 is TGTGCCAGCAGCTCCGCAAAGGGGAATGTGGAAGCTTTCTTT.

The V call is TRBV15, the J call TRBJ2-1, with TRBD1 matching 9 bases. The ends lost 1 base at V and 7 bases at J; junction bases unmatched: 8. The CDR3 length is 16 residues. Germline V gene data show CDR1 as LNHNV and CDR2 as YYDKDF (reference sequence). The CDR3 nucleotides are TGTGCCACCAGCAGAGTTAGGACAGGGGTACGGAATGAGCAGTTCTTC. Translated: CATSRVRTGVRNEQFF. Complete variable domain (other parts from reference TRBV15 and TRBJ2-1): DAMVIQNPRYQVTQFGKPVTLSCSQTLNHNVMYWYQQKSSQAPKLLFHYYDKDFNNEADTPDNFQSRRPNTSFCFLDIRSPGLGDTAMYLCATSRVRTGVRNEQFFGPGTRLTVL.

This chain joins TRBV5-1 and TRBJ1-2; 10 bases match TRBD1. Germline CDR1 SGHRS, CDR2 YFSETQ. Unmatched junction bases numbered 5, after V lost 4 bases and J lost 2 bases. The CDR3 is 15 residues long. In DNA form, the CDR3 reads TGCGCCAGCAGCGGGGGACAGGGGTCAAACTATGGCTACACCTTC. As protein: CASSGGQGSNYGYTF. The whole variable domain, remainder taken from reference TRBV5-1 and TRBJ1-2, is KAGVTQTPRYLIKTRGQQVTLSCSPISGHRSVSWYQQTPGQGLQFLFEYFSETQRNKGNFPGRFSGRQFSNSRSEMNVSTLELGDSALYLCASSGGQGSNYGYTFGSGTRLTVV.

This clone showed up just a few times. Here the CDR3 DNA reads TGTGCCAGCGGGGGACAGGGGCTCTCAACTCAGCCCCAGCATTTT. Protein product: CASGGQGLSTQPQHF. V gene TRBV28 combines with J gene TRBJ1-5, with 10 bases aligning to TRBD1. The CDR3 loop spans 15 amino acids. The J segment lost 6 bases and the V segment lost 8 bases, leaving 10 bases of the junction unmatched. The germline CDR1 and CDR2 sequences are MDHEN and SYDVKM.

The chain carries TRBV6-1 and TRBJ1-3; possibly TRBD1 for D (5 bases). Between the trimmed V and J ends, which lost 0 bases and 1 base, there was a span of 10 bases. The CDR3 is 16 amino acids. Per germline, CDR1 MNHNS and CDR2 SASEGT. The CDR3 nucleotides read TGTGCCAGCAGTGAAGCTGGTCCAGGGTCTGGAAACACCATATATTTT. This translates into CASSEAGPGSGNTIYF.

This sequence joins TRBV5-1 and TRBJ2-7; 7 bases are shared with TRBD1. Germline trimming cut 4 bases from V and 2 bases from J; bases unmatched to any gene: 12. Germline lookup yields CDR1 SGHRS and CDR2 YFSETQ. The length of the CDR3 is 16 residues. The CDR3 loop is CASSLLPGTDTYEQYF. The CDR3 coding sequence is TGCGCCAGCAGCCTCCTTCCCGGGACAGATACCTACGAGCAGTACTTC.

The chain employs TRBV6-5 and TRBJ1-4; 7 bases are a match to TRBD1. J gave up 8 bases and V 6 bases, and 12 bases lay outside the gene matches. CDR1 and CDR2 from the germline V gene are MNHEY and SVGAGI. This CDR3 is 15 amino acids long. The CDR3: CASSTITGEWEKLFF. In nucleotides, the CDR3 is TGTGCCAGCAGCACCATCACAGGGGAGTGGGAAAAACTGTTTTTT.

This rearrangement joins TRBV4-2 to TRBJ2-3; the D gene is possibly TRBD2 (7 bases). CDR3 length equals 15 residues. The germline V gene encodes CDR1 LGHNA and CDR2 YNFKEQ. The V end was cut by 3 bases, the J end by 11 bases, with 21 bases between. CDR3 nucleotides: TGTGCCAGCAGCCATGATCGGGGGGCGGGGAGGGGGCAGTATTTT. Its protein is CASSHDRGAGRGQYF.

This clone was observed once. V and J are TRBV30 and TRBJ2-1, with unresolved D. CDR1 is GTSNPN, CDR2 SVGIG, per germline (reference sequence). CDR3 length: 13 residues. V lost 1 base to trimming and J lost 0 bases, with 4 bases between them. In nucleotides, the CDR3 is TGTGCCTGGAGTGCTAGCTCCTACAATGAGCAGTTCTTC. Protein: CAWSASSYNEQFF.

This clone appeared a single time. This chain uses TRBV3-1 (or the pseudogene TRBV3-2) with TRBJ1-2, with D possibly matching TRBD1 (6 bases). CDR1 LGHDT and CDR2 YNNKEL come from the germline V gene (reference sequence). The CDR3 extends over 15 amino acids. Trimming shortened V by 4 bases and J by 8 bases, and 20 bases separated the two germline ends. This CDR3 reads CASSLEGVLGGGYTF. The CDR3, as DNA: TGTGCCAGCAGCCTCGAGGGTGTTCTTGGGGGCGGCTACACCTTC.

The CDR3 sequence: CASGYGLLIYDSTDTQYF. CDR3 DNA sequence: TGTGCCAGCGGGTACGGACTTCTCATCTATGATAGCACAGATACGCAGTATTTT. This chain uses TRBV28 with TRBJ2-3, with D possibly TRBD2 on 5 matching bases. The CDR3 runs 18 residues. Germline values: CDR1 MDHEN, CDR2 SYDVKM. Trimming took off 8 bases at V and 0 bases at J, with 24 bases between the two ends.

CDR3 protein: CASSQDGRTIYF. The CDR3 region has the DNA TGTGCCAGCAGCCAAGATGGCCGCACCATATATTTT. The V gene is TRBV3-1 (or the pseudogene TRBV3-2), the J gene TRBJ1-3; D is undetermined. This CDR3 has 12 residues. Deletions cut 0 bases from V and 9 bases from J, with 6 bases between. The germline V gene encodes CDR1 LGHDT and CDR2 YNNKEL (reference sequence).

This clone was counted a few times. V usage is TRBV28 and J usage is TRBJ2-3; a weak D match, TRBD1 (5 bases). Looked up from germline, CDR1 is MDHEN and CDR2 is SYDVKM. The CDR3 runs 14 residues. V lost 7 bases, J lost 5 bases, and 16 bases lay in between. CDR3 coding DNA: TGTGCCAGCAAAGTGGGGCAGGCCCGAGATACGCAGTATTTT. This sequence encodes CASKVGQARDTQYF.

The V gene is TRBV6-5, the J gene TRBJ2-7; 7 positions agree with TRBD1. The CDR3 is 13 residues long. Germline V CDR1 and CDR2: MNHEY, SVGAGI. V was pared by 6 bases and J by 5 bases, with 7 bases of the junction left unmatched. The CDR3 DNA is TGTGCCAGCAGCCTCGACAGGGCGGACGAGCAGTACGTC. It encodes CASSLDRADEQYV.

A single count supports this clone. The chain carries TRBV13 and TRBJ1-1; the match to TRBD1 covers 11 bases. CDR1 is PRHDT and CDR2 is FYEKMQ in the germline V gene (reference sequence). Trimming took 5 bases from V and 0 from J; bases not matched to a gene: 8. The CDR3 spans 17 residues. CDR3: CASSGDRGAVVNTEAFF. For the CDR3, the DNA is TGTGCCAGCAGCGGGGACAGGGGGGCGGTCGTGAACACTGAAGCTTTCTTT.

This clone was seen a single time. This chain connects TRBV5-5 to TRBJ1-6; a weak D match, TRBD1 (6 bases). Germline V gene data show CDR1 as SGHKS and CDR2 as YYEKEE (reference sequence). Trimming took off 4 bases at V and 9 bases at J, with 8 bases between the two ends. The CDR3 length is 12 residues. The CDR3 DNA follows: TGTGCCAGCAGCGTGGACAGTTCACCCCTCCACTTT. Its translation is CASSVDSSPLHF. Together with reference TRBV5-5 and TRBJ1-6, the CDR3 gives the full variable domain: DAGVTQSPTHLIKTRGQQVTLRCSPISGHKSVSWYQQVLGQGPQFIFQYYEKEERGRGNFPDRFSARQFPNYSSELNVNALLLGDSALYLCASSVDSSPLHFGNGTRLTVT.

This chain's CDR3 is CASSEQGGVAEKLFF. DNA for the CDR3: TGTGCCAGCAGTGAACAAGGGGGGGTGGCCGAAAAACTGTTTTTT. V and J are TRBV2 and TRBJ1-4; TRBD1 is a possible D gene (6 bases). Trimming left V 2 bases short and J 8 bases short, with 15 bases between. CDR1 and CDR2 (germline): SNHLY, FYNNEI. The CDR3 extends over 15 amino acids. Full variable domain (outside the CDR3, taken from reference TRBV2 and TRBJ1-4): EPEVTQTPSHQVTQMGQEVILRCVPISNHLYFYWYRQILGQKVEFLVSFYNNEISEKSEIFDDQFSVERPDGSNFTLKIRSTKLEDSAMYFCASSEQGGVAEKLFFGSGTQLSVL.

V usage is TRBV7-8 and J usage is TRBJ1-5; D not resolved. Per germline, CDR1 SGHVS and CDR2 FQNEAQ. V was clipped by 5 bases and J by 2 bases, with 16 bases between them. CDR3 length: 16 residues. CDR3 coding DNA: TGTGCCAGCAGCCCCCTCACGATTAGCGGCAATCAGCCCCAGCATTTT. Encoded protein: CASSPLTISGNQPQHF.

The chain is built from TRBV27 and TRBJ1-1; D is perhaps TRBD1 (5 bases). The V end was cut by 2 bases, the J end by 5 bases, with 12 bases between. The CDR3 consists of 14 residues. Per germline, CDR1 MNHEY and CDR2 SMNVEV (reference sequence). Here the CDR3 reads CASSLLGVGTEAFF. DNA of the CDR3: TGTGCCAGCAGTTTACTAGGGGTAGGGACTGAAGCTTTCTTT.

CDR3 bases: TGCGCCAGCAGCTTGGAGACAGGCCACAATGAGCAGTTCTTC. It is translated as CASSLETGHNEQFF. This chain joins TRBV5-1 and TRBJ2-1, with D perhaps TRBD1 (6 bases). The V and J ends lost 0 bases and 5 bases respectively, with 9 bases between them. The CDR3 has 14 amino acids. Germline CDR1 is SGHRS and CDR2 is YFSETQ.

The chain uses TRBV18 and TRBJ2-7; possible D gene TRBD1, 6 bases. This CDR3 contains 13 residues. Germline V CDR1 and CDR2: KGHSH, LQKENI. The V and J ends lost 3 bases and 4 bases respectively, with 10 bases between them. This CDR3 reads CASSPAQGYEQYF. CDR3 in DNA: TGTGCCAGCTCACCGGCACAGGGTTACGAGCAGTACTTC.

The CDR3 region is CASLERPNYGYTF. CDR3 nucleotide sequence: TGTGCCTCCTTAGAGAGGCCGAACTATGGCTACACCTTC. The V and J genes are TRBV19 and TRBJ1-2; D gene ambiguous. CDR3 size: 13 residues. V was trimmed by 11 bases and J by 2 bases, leaving 15 bases between them. The germline CDR1 and CDR2 sequences are LNHDA and SQIVND (reference sequence).